Below are 10 T cell receptor beta chains sequenced from a single sample in a study of blood T cell repertoires in COVID-19. The assay was immunoSEQ multiplex PCR, and TCRdb's table has in-frame clones only and misses some. The sample contains 200,000 to 250,000 clones, around 89% of which appear only once. Sequencing was done on a sample of PBMCs or T cells enriched from blood (not recorded which). These receptors all stem from a man aged 25 to 40 who had been exposed to COVID-19.

The rearrangement joins TRBV28 to TRBJ1-4; 7 bases fit TRBD1. Per germline, CDR1 MDHEN and CDR2 SYDVKM. The J segment lost 5 bases and the V segment lost 5 bases, leaving 11 bases of the junction unmatched. The CDR3 sequence is 16 residues long. CDR3 in DNA: TGTGCCAGCAGTCCTCTAACCGGGACAGCGAATGAAAAACTGTTTTTT. Amino acid sequence: CASSPLTGTANEKLFF.

The chain recombines TRBV19 with TRBJ1-4; the D is unclear. The ends were cut back, 5 bases at V and 0 bases at J, with 10 bases in the middle. Germline V gene data show CDR1 as LNHDA and CDR2 as SQIVND (reference sequence). This CDR3 has 15 amino acids. CDR3 in amino acids: CASSLGATTNEKLFF. In nucleotides, the CDR3 is TGTGCCAGTAGTCTCGGAGCTACAACTAATGAAAAACTGTTTTTT.

Turning to this clone: A read error may account for a junction end that differs from germline. The chain couples TRBV11-2 to TRBJ1-2, with a tentative D call TRBD1 (5 bases). This CDR3 contains 12 residues. Germline V gene sequence: CDR1 SGHAT, CDR2 FQNNGV. This chain's CDR3 is CASSLGGSRGAF. In DNA form, the CDR3 reads TGTGCCAGCAGCTTAGGGGGCAGCCGTGGCGCCTTC.

The V call is TRBV3-1 (or the pseudogene TRBV3-2), the J call TRBJ1-2; TRBD1 is a possible D gene (5 bases). The CDR3 runs 14 residues. The V end was cut by 4 bases, the J end by 4 bases, with 13 bases between. Per the germline V gene, CDR1 is LGHDT and CDR2 is YNNKEL (reference sequence). The CDR3 DNA is TGTGCCAGCAGCCCCTCCGTAGGGGCCTATGGCTACACCTTC. It specifies CASSPSVGAYGYTF.

The chain employs TRBV14 and TRBJ2-7, with 12 bases identical to TRBD2. Germline trimming cut 1 base from V and 3 bases from J; bases unmatched to any gene: 4. The CDR3 is 16 residues long. The V gene's germline CDR1 is SGHDN and CDR2 FVKESK. The CDR3 region is CASSQGLAGDYYEQYF. Here the CDR3 DNA reads TGTGCCAGCAGCCAAGGACTAGCGGGGGACTACTACGAGCAGTACTTC.

J is TRBJ2-2 and V is TRBV7-9, with TRBD1 matching over 7 bases. Germline CDR1 and CDR2: SEHNR and FQNEAQ (reference sequence). V shed 7 bases and J 4 bases; nucleotides not matched to a gene: 9. The CDR3 consists of 15 residues. The CDR3 protein is CASNSRQGGTGELFF. The CDR3 coding sequence is TGTGCCAGCAACTCGAGACAGGGTGGCACCGGGGAGCTGTTTTTT.

The chain combines TRBV10-1 with TRBJ2-3, with TRBD1 as a possible D gene (5 bases). Germline V gene sequence: CDR1 WNHNN, CDR2 SYGVQD (reference sequence). The CDR3 sequence is 13 residues long. V gave up 4 bases and J gave up 4 bases, with 9 bases separating them. In DNA form, the CDR3 reads TGCGCCAGCAGTGGTCAGGGATCAGATACGCAGTATTTT. Protein sequence: CASSGQGSDTQYF.

The rearrangement links TRBV3-1 (or the pseudogene TRBV3-2) to TRBJ1-6; TRBD1 is a possible D gene (6 bases). The CDR3 is made up of 16 amino acids. V lost 0 bases and J lost 3, with 9 bases in between. The V gene's germline CDR1 is LGHDT and CDR2 YNNKEL (reference sequence). CDR3 coding DNA: TGTGCCAGCAGCCAAGATGCGACAGGCTATAATTCACCCCTCCACTTT. As protein: CASSQDATGYNSPLHF.

The J gene is TRBJ1-1, the V gene TRBV30; no firm D call. Germline CDR1 GTSNPN, CDR2 SVGIG (reference sequence). The CDR3 has 11 residues. Trimming took 2 bases from V and 11 from J, leaving 12 bases between them. CDR3 sequence: CAWSYTYDAFF. The CDR3, as DNA: TGTGCCTGGAGTTATACCTATGATGCTTTCTTT.

The rearrangement uses TRBV4-3 and TRBJ1-2, with 7 positions matching TRBD1. The CDR3 sequence is 17 residues long. CDR1 LGHNA and CDR2 YSLEER come from the germline V gene. V shed 0 bases and J 7 bases; nucleotides not matched to a gene: 14. CDR3 nucleotides: TGCGCCAGCAGCCAAGAAAGTCCCGCCGGGACAGTCGTTGGCTACACCTTC. This encodes CASSQESPAGTVVGYTF.